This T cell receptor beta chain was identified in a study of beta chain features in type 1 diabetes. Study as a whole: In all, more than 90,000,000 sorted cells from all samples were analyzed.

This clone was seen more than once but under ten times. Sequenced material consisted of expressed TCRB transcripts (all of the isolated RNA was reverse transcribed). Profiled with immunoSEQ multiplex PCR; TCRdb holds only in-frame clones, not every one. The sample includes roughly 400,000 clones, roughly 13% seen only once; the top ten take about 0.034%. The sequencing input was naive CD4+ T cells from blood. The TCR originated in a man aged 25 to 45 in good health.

DNA of the CDR3: TGCAGTGCTAGAGATCAAGTAGGGCAGTTCTTC. Translated: CSARDQVGQFF. The chain employs TRBV20-1 and TRBJ2-1; no firm D call. The CDR3 sequence is 11 residues long. Germline V gene lookup returns CDR1 DFQATT and CDR2 SNEGSKA (reference sequence). The ends were cut back, 0 bases at V and 12 bases at J, with 9 bases in the middle.